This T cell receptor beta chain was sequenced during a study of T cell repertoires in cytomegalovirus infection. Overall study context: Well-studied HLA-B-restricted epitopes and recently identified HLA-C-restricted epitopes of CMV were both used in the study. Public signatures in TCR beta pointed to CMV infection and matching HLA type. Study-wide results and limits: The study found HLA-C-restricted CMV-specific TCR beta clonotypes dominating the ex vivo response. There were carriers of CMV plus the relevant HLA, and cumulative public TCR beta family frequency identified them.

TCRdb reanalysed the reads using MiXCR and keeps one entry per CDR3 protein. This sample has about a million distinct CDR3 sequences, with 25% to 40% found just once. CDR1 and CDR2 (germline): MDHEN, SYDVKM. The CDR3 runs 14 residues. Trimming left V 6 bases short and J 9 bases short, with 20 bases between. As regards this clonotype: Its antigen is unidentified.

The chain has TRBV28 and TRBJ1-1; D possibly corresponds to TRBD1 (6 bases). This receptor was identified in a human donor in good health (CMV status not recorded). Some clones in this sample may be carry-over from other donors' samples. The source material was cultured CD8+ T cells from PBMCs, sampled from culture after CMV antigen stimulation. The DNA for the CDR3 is TGTGCCAGCAGCTTGGGACATAAGGGCCCAAAAGCTTTCTTT. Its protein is CASSLGHKGPKAFF. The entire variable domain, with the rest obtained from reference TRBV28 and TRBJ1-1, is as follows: DVKVTQSSRYLVKRTGEKVFLECVQDMDHENMFWYRQDPGLGLRLIYFSYDVKMKEKGDIPEGYSVSREKKERFSLILESASTNQTSMYLCASSLGHKGPKAFFGQGTRLTVV.